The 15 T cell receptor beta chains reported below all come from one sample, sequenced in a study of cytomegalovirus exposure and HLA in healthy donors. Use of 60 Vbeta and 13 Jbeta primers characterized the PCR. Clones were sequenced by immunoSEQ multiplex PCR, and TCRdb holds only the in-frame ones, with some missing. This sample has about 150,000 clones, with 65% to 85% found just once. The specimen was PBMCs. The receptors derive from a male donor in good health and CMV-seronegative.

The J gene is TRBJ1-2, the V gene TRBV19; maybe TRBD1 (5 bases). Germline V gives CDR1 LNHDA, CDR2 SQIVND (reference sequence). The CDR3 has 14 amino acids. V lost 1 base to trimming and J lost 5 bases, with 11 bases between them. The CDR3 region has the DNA TGTGCCAGTAGTATAGGGGGGGGACTTTATGGCTACACCTTC. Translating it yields CASSIGGGLYGYTF.

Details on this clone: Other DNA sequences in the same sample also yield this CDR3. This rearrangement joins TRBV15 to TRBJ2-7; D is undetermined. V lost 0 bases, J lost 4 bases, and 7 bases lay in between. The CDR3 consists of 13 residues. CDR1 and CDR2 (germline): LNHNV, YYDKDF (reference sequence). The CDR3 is CATSRDPIYEQYF. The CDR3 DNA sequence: TGTGCCACCAGCAGAGACCCCATTTACGAGCAGTACTTC.

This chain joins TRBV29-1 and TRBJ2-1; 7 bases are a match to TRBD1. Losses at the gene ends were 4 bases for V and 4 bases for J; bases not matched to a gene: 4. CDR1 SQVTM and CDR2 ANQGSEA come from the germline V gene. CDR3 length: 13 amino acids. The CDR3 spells CSVVGDSYNEQFF. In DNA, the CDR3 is TGCAGCGTTGTGGGGGACAGTTACAATGAGCAGTTCTTC.

The CDR3 region is CASSPSNGGSTDTQYF. In nucleotides, the CDR3 is TGTGCCAGCAGCCCGTCGAATGGCGGGAGCACAGATACGCAGTATTTT. The chain links TRBV28 to TRBJ2-3, with D maybe TRBD2 (5 bases). The CDR3 is 16 amino acids. V was cut by 6 bases and J by 0 bases, with 16 bases left in between. The V gene's germline CDR1 is MDHEN and CDR2 SYDVKM.

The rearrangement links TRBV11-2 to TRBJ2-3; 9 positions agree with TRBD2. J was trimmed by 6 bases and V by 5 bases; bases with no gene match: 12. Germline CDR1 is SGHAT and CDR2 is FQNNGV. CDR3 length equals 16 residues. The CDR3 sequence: CASSPLLAGVSDTQYF. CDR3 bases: TGTGCCAGCAGCCCCTTGTTAGCGGGAGTGAGCGATACGCAGTATTTT.

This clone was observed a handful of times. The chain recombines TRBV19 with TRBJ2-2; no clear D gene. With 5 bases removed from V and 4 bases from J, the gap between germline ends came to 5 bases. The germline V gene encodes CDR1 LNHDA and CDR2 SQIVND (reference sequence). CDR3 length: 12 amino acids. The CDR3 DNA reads TGTGCCAGTAGTCCATCCACCGGGGAGCTGTTTTTT. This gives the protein CASSPSTGELFF.

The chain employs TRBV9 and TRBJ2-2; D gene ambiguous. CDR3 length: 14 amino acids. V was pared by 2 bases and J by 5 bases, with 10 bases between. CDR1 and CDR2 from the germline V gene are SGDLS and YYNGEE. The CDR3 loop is CASSVKQLTGELFF. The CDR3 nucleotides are TGTGCCAGCAGCGTGAAACAGCTAACCGGGGAGCTGTTTTTT.

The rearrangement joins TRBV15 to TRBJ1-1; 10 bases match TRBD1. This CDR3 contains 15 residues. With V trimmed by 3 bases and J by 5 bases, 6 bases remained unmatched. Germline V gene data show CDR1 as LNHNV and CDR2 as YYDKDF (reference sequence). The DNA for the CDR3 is TGTGCCACCAGCAGGGGGGACAGGGGAGAGACTGAAGCTTTCTTT. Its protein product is CATSRGDRGETEAFF.

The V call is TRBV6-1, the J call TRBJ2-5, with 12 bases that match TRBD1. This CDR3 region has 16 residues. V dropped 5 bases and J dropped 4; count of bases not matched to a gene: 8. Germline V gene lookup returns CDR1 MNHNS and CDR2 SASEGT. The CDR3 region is CASSQGTGGFGETQYF. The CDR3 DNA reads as TGTGCCAGCAGTCAAGGGACAGGGGGCTTCGGAGAGACCCAGTACTTC.

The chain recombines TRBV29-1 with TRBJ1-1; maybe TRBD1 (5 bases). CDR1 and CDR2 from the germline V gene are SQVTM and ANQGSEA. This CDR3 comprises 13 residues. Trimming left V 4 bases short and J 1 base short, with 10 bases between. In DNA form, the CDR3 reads TGCAGCGTTGCTCAGGGCTCGAACACTGAAGCTTTCTTT. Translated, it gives CSVAQGSNTEAFF.

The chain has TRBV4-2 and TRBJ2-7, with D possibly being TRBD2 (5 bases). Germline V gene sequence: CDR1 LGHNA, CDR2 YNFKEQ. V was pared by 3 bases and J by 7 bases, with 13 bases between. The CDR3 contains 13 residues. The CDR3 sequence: CASSQDLRREQYF. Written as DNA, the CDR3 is TGTGCCAGCAGCCAGGACCTGAGGAGGGAGCAGTACTTC.

The CDR3 reads CASSWAAGGRSTDTQYF. The CDR3 nucleotides are TGTGCCAGCAGCTGGGCTGCAGGGGGCAGAAGCACAGATACGCAGTATTTT. V gene TRBV5-6 combines with J gene TRBJ2-3; TRBD1 agrees at 8 bases. CDR3 length: 17 amino acids. After removal of 3 bases from V and 0 bases from J, the junction contained 9 bases not matched to a gene. The germline V gene has CDR1 SGHDT and CDR2 YYEEEE.

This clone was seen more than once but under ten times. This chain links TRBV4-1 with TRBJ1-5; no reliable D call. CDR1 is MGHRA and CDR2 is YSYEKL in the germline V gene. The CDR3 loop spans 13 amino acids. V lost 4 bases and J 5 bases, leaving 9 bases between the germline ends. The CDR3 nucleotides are TGCGCCAGCAGCCCCTGGGAGCATCAGCCCCAGCATTTT. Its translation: CASSPWEHQPQHF.

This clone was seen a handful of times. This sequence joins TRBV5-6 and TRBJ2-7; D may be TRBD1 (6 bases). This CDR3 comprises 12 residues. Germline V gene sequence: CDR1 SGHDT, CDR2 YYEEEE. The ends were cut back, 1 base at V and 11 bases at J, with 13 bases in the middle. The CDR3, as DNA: TGTGCCAGCAGCTTGTGGGGGACAAAGGAGTACTTC. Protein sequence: CASSLWGTKEYF.

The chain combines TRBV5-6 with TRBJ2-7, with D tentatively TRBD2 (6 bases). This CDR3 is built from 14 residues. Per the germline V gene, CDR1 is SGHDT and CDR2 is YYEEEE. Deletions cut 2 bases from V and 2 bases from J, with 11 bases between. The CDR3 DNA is TGTGCCAGCAGCTTTGGCGGGGACGCCTACGAGCAGTACTTC. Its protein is CASSFGGDAYEQYF.